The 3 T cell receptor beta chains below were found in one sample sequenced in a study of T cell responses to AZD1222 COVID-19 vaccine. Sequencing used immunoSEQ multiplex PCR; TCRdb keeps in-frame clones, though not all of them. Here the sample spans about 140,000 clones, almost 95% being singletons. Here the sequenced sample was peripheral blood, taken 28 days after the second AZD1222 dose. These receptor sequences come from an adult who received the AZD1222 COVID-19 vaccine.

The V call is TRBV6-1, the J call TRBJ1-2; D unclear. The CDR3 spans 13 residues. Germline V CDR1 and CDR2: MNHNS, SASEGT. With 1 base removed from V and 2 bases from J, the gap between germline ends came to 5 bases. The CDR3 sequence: CASSEGPNYGYTF. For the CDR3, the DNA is TGTGCCAGCAGTGAAGGACCAAACTATGGCTACACCTTC.

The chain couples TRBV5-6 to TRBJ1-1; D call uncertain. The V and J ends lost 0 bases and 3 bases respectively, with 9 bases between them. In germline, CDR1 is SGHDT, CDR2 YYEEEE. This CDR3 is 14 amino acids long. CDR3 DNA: TGTGCCAGCAGCTTGGAAAGAGGCGACACTGAAGCTTTCTTT. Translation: CASSLERGDTEAFF.

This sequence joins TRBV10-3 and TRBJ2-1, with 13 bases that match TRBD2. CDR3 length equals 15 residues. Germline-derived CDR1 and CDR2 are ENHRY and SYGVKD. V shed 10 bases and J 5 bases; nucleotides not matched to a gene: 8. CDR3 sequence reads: CATKLGTSGDNEQFF. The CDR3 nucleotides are TGTGCCACCAAGTTGGGGACTAGCGGGGACAATGAGCAGTTCTTC.